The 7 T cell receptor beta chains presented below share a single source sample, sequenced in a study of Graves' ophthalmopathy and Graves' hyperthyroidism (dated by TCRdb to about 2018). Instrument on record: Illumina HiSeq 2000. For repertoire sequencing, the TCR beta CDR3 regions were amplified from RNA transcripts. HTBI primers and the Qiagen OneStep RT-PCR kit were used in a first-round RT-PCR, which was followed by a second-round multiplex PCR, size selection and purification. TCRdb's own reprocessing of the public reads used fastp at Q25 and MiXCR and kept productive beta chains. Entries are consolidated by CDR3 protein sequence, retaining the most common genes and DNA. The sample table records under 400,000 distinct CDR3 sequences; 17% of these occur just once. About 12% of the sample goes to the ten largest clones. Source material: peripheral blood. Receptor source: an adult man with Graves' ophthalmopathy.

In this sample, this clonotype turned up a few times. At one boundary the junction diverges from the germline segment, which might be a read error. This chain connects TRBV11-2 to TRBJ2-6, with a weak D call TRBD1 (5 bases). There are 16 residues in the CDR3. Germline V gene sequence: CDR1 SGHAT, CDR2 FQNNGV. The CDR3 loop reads CASSFGHTSGTNVLTF. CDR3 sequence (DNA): TGTGCCAGCAGCTTCGGACATACCTCTGGGACCAACGTCCTGACTTTC.

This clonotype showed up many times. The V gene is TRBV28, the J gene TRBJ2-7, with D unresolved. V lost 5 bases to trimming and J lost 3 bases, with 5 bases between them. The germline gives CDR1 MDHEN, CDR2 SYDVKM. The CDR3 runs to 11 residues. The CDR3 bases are TGTGCCAGCAGTACCTACTACGAGCAGTACTTC. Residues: CASSTYYEQYF.

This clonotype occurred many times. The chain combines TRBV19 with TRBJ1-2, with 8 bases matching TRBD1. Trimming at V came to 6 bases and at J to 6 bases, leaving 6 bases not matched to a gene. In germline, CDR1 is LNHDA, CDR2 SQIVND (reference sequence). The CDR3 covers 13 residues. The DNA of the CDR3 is TGTGCCAGTAGGACGACAGGGGTCGATGGCTACACCTTC. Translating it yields CASRTTGVDGYTF. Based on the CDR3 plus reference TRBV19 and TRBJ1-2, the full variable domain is DGGITQSPKYLFRKEGQNVTLSCEQNLNHDAMYWYRQDPGQGLRLIYYSQIVNDFQKGDIAEGYSVSREKKESFPLTVTSAQKNPTAFYLCASRTTGVDGYTFGSGTRLTVV.

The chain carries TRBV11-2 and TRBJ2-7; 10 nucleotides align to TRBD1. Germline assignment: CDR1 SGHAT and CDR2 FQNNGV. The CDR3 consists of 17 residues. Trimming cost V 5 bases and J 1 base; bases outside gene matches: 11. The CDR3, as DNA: TGTGCCAGCAGCCCGACCCCAGGGACAGGGGCATCCTACGAGCAGTACTTC. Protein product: CASSPTPGTGASYEQYF.

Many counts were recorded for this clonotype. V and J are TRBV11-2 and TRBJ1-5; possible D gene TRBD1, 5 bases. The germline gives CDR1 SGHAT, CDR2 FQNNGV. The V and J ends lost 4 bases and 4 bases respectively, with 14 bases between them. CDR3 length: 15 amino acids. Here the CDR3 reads CASSSGTAGNQPQHF. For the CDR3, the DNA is TGTGCCAGCAGCTCGGGGACGGCGGGGAATCAGCCCCAGCATTTT.

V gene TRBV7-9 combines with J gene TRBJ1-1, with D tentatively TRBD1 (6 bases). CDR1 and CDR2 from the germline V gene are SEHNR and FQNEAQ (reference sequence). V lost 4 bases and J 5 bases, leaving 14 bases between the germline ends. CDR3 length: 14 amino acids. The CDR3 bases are TGTGCCAGCAGCTCAAAGGGGGTTGGGACTGAAGCTTTCTTT. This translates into CASSSKGVGTEAFF.

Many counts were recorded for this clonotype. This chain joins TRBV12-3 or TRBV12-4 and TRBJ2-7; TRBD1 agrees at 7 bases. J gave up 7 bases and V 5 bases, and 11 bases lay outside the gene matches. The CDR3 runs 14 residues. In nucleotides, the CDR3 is TGTGCCAGCAGTGACACCGGGACAGTGGGGGAGCAGTACTTC. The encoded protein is CASSDTGTVGEQYF.